The TCR beta chain under discussion was sequenced for a study of long-term antiretroviral therapy in people with HIV (dated by TCRdb to the early 2020s). Some background on the complete study: The earliest samples were collected roughly a decade before the 2015 WHO recommendation for immediate ART, at a time when ART was usually postponed until CD4 counts fell. A retrospective serial study tested whether ART initiation and durable HIV suppression were associated with changes in peripheral blood TRB repertoire composition and diversity. The cohort contributed about 200 cryopreserved PBMC samples from 30 adults with confirmed HIV infection, collected serially over a mean of about six years (range 1-12). Eleven of the 30 participants with HIV were female. No cross-contamination during QIAcube processing was seen in test extractions of a monoclonal T-cell line run alongside around 31 polyclonal samples.

The count of this clone is one. This clone's antigen is unknown. No qualities accompany the bases; no much larger clone lies one base away. To be included, a participant needed at least one PBMC sample from before ART initiation plus at least two post-ART samples. All participants with HIV were treated in the United States of America. Before DNA extraction, cryopreserved samples containing about 0.95-10 million PBMC were thawed and washed. At the time of the earliest PBMC sample, participants with HIV were aged between about 23 and 55 years. Per participant, PBMC samples came from 1-4 timepoints prior to ART initiation and 2-8 timepoints following ART initiation, for a median of 7 samples. For every participant, serial HIV viral load, CD4+ T-cell count, ART history and demographic data were obtained. Genomic DNA was extracted from unsorted PBMC with a Qiagen kit on a QIAcube, with processing performed in batches of 12 samples.

The germline V gene sets CDR1 to ENHRY and CDR2 to SYGVKD. The cysteine opens and the phenylalanine closes a CDR3 of 15 amino acids. Only the CDR3 part of the read is kept: 45 bases, read in frame from the first base. Clipping removes 2 bases from V and 5 bases from J, with 0 as the unmatched junction base count. Sequencing of the TRB variable region was done with the immunoSEQ hsTCRB v3.0 assay at survey level resolution. The target sequencing depth for TRB was about 40,000-50,000 T-cell genomes per sample. TRB libraries were pooled and sequenced on an Illumina MiSeq using a v3 150-cycle kit. In the paper's pipeline: Repertoire analysis ran in R within a reproducible Nextflow workflow covering QC, data transformation and analysis. LymphoSeq2, an R package for exploring AIRR-Seq data, was used to implement custom analyses. A handful of samples yielding fewer than 5000 total TRB sequences were excluded, leaving 188 analyzed HIV repertoires. Among the approximately 200 retained HIV repertoires, 59 were collected before ART initiation and 120 to 130 were collected after ART initiation. Each repertoire was downsampled to 5000 TRB nucleotide sequences, and summary statistics were averaged across 100 downsampling iterations. The analysis kept only TRB sequences whose CDR3 regions were at least seven amino acids long. Two measures captured diversity: a Shannon entropy-derived clonality score and the Gini coefficient. Repertoire networks linked the top 5000 CDR3 amino acid sequences whenever two sequences differed by an edit distance of one. For TRB CDR3 amino acid sequences, GLIPH2 was used to predict antigen specificity groups and MHC restriction. CDR3 amino acid sequences were matched against VDJdb and McPAS-TCR to flag known CMV, EBV, HIV or tissue antigen associations. Pre-ART, post-ART and control groups were compared with Wilcoxon signed-rank tests and Holm-Bonferroni correction. The clones in this table, taken by TCRdb from immuneACCESS, are in-frame only. Not every clone is retained; where verified, under half of the shortfall comes from an unresolved V gene, and the cause of the rest is unknown. The DNA was the basis for D and trimming; V, J and clone size are from that table. The sample table shows 29,000 or so clones, and almost 95% are seen once. 2.7% of the sample goes to the ten largest clones.

Results the study describes overall, beyond this receptor: Narrower CDR3 length ranges were observed in HIV repertoires than in controls, and an antigen-experienced repertoire with only a slight naive shift after ART was suggested by the network structure. Because pre-ART samples had limited cell numbers, profiling was done on unsorted PBMC rather than on sorted CD4+ and CD8+ T cells. Starting ART was linked to a significant rise in TRB diversity, yet even with long-term ART the diversity remained significantly lower than in transplant donor controls. Since PBMC availability was limited, sequencing covered only the TCR beta chain, with no alpha chain pairing. No data were available on ART adherence, viral resistance or therapy changes, limiting inferences about post-ART repertoire changes. Samples dated from the mid-2000s to the late 2010s, and the ART regimens used may be less effective than current ones. The repertoire was dominated across all time points by expanded TRB clones identified before ART initiation, although this dominance was seen to fluctuate and to decrease in many PLHIV after ART.

The receptor comes from a man aged 45 to 65 with HIV. Here the chain combines TRBV10-3 and TRBJ2-2, and 12 bases in between align with TRBD2. This sample comprised unsorted PBMCs, obtained about 7.2 years after starting antiretroviral therapy. The CDR3 is CAISEGTSGTGELFF. The DNA is TGTGCCATCAGTGAGGGGACTAGCGGGACCGGGGAGCTGTTTTTT.